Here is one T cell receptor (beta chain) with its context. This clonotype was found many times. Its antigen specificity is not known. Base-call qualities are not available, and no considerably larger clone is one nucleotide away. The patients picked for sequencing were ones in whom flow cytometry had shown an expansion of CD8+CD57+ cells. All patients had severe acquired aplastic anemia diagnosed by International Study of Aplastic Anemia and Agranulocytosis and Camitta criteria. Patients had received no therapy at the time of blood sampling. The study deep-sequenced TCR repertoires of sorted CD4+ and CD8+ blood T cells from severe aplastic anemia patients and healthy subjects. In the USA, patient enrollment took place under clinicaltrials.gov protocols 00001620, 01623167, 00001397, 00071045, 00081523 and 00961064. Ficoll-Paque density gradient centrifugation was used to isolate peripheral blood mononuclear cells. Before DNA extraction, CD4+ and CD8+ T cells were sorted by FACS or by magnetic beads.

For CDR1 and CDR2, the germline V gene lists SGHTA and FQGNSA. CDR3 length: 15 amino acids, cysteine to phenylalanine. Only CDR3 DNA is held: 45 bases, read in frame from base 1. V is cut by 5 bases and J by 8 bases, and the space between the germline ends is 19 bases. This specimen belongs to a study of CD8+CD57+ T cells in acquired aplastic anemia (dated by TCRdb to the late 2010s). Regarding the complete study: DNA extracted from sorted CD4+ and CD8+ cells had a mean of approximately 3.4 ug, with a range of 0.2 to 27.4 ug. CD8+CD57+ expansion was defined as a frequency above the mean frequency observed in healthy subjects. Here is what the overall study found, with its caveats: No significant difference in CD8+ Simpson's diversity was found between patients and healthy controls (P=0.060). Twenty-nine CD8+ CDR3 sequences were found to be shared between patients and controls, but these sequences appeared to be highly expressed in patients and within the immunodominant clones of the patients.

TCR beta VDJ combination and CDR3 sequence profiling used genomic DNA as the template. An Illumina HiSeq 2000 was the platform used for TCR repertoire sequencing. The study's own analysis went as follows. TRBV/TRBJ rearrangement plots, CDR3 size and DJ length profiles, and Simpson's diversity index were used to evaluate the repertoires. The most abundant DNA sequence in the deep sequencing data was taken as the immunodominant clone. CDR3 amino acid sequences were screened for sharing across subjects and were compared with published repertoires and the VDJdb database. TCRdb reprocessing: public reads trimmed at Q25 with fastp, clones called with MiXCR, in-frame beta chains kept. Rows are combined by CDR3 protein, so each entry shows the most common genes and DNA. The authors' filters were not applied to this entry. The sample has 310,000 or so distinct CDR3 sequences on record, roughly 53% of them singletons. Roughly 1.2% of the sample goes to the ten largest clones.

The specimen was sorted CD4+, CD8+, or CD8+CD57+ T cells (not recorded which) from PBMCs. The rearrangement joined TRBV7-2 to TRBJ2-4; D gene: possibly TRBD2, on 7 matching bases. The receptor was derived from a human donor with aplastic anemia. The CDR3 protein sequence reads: CASSDPRGASDIQYF. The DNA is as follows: TGTGCCAGCAGCGACCCTCGGGGGGCAAGTGACATTCAGTACTTC.